This TCR beta chain is drawn from a study of regulatory T cells in long-lasting Graves disease. Building of the TCR beta libraries involved iRepertoire HTBI primers and Arm-PCR of CDR3 regions. In TCRdb, the multiplex PCR reads were re-called with MiXCR into one record per CDR3 protein. The data hold 350,000 to 500,000 distinct CDR3 sequences, with around 15% observed a single time. There are a few counts of this clonotype. Its matching antigen is unknown. General study points: Persistent Graves' patients showed reduced TCR diversity versus newly diagnosed patients.

As to time point: newly diagnosed GD, antithyroid drugs for less than 3 months. The TCR library used RNA extracted from PBMCs. The source of the patients was an endocrinology department in Xi'an, China. The CDR3 is 14 residues long. The V segment lost 2 bases and the J segment 7 bases; nucleotides outside the gene matches: 7. Per germline, CDR1 ENHRY and CDR2 SYGVKD. This sample was also put to use in a study of T cells in Graves' hyperthyroidism and ophthalmopathy. Per that study: Diagnoses were made from clinical symptoms, serum measures (thyroxine and TRAb), thyroid ultrasound and orbital computed tomography. Blood held most thyroid clonotypes expanded above 0.001 frequency.

The chain is built from TRBV10-3 and TRBJ1-2; 7 nucleotides match TRBD1. This clonotype was obtained from a woman in her forties or fifties with Graves disease. Material: peripheral blood mononuclear cells (PBMCs), obtained at new diagnosis, from a patient treated with antithyroid drugs. The CDR3 spells CAISEPDRDRGYTF. For the CDR3, the DNA is TGTGCCATCAGTGAGCCAGACAGGGATCGTGGCTACACCTTC.